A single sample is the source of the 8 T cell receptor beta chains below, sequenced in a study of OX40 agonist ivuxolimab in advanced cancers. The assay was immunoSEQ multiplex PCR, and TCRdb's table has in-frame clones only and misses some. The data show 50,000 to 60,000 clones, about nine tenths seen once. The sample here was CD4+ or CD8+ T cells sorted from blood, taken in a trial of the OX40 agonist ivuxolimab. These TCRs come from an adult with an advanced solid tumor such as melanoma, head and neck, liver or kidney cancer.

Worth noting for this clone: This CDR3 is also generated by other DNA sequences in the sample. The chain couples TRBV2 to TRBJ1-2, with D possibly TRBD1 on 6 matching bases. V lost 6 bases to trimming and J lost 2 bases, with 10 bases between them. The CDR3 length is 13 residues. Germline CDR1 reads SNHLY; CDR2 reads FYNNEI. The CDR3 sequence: CASRATGNYGYTF. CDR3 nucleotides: TGTGCCAGCAGGGCTACAGGGAACTATGGCTACACCTTC.

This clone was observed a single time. In nucleotides, the CDR3 is TGTGCCAGCTCACCCGGGGGGGGGTCGAACACTGAAGCTTTCTTT. Residues: CASSPGGGSNTEAFF. This rearrangement joins TRBV18 to TRBJ1-1; tentatively, D is TRBD1 (5 bases). V was shortened by 3 bases and J by 1 base, with 12 bases between the two germline ends. The CDR3 extends over 15 amino acids. In germline, CDR1 is KGHSH, CDR2 LQKENI. Complete variable domain (other parts from reference TRBV18 and TRBJ1-1): NAGVMQNPRHLVRRRGQEARLRCSPMKGHSHVYWYRQLPEEGLKFMVYLQKENIIDESGMPKERFSAEFPKEGPSILRIQQVVRGDSAAYFCASSPGGGSNTEAFFGQGTRLTVV.

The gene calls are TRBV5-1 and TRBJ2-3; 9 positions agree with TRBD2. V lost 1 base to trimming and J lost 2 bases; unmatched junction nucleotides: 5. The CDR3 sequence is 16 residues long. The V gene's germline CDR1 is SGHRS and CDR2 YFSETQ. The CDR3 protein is CASSLSASGNTDTQYF. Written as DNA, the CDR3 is TGCGCCAGCAGCTTGTCAGCTAGCGGGAACACAGATACGCAGTATTTT.

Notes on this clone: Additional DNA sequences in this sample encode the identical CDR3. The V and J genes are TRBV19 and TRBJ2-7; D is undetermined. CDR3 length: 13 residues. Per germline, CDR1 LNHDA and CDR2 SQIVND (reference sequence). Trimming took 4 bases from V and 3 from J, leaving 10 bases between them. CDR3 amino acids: CASSRGPSYEQYF. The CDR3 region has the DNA TGTGCCAGTAGTAGAGGACCGAGCTACGAGCAGTACTTC.

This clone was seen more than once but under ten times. CDR3 sequence reads: CASSPLANTQYF. The CDR3 coding sequence is TGTGCCAGCAGCCCCTTGGCGAATACGCAGTATTTT. This sequence joins TRBV28 and TRBJ2-3, with D uncertain. This CDR3 is 12 amino acids long. V lost 6 bases and J 7 bases, leaving 11 bases between the germline ends. CDR1 and CDR2 (germline): MDHEN, SYDVKM.

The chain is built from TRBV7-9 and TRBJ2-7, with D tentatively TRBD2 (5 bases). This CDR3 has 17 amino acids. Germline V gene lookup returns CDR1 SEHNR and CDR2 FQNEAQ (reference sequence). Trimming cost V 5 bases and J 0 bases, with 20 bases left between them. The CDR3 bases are TGTGCCAGCAGCCCCCCTGGAGGCAGGACTTTCTCCTACGAGCAGTACTTC. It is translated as CASSPPGGRTFSYEQYF.

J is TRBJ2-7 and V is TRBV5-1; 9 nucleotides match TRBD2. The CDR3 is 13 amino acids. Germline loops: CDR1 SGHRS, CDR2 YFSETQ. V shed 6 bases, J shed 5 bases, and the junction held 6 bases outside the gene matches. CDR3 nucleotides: TGCGCCAGCAACCTAGCGGGGCAGGACGAGCAGTACTTC. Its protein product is CASNLAGQDEQYF.

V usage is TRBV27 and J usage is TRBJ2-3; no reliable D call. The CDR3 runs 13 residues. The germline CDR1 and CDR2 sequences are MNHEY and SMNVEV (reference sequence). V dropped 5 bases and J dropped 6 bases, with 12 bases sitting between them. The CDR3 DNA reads TGTGCCAGCAGTGGTATAAGGAAGGATACGCAGTATTTT. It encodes CASSGIRKDTQYF.